Presented here are 23 T cell receptor beta chains from one specimen sequenced in a study of blood T cell repertoires in COVID-19. The protocol was immunoSEQ multiplex PCR, while the TCRdb copy is restricted to in-frame clones and leaves out a portion. The sample holds about 73,000 clones, 83% seen once. The sequenced material came from peripheral blood. The receptor set was obtained from a woman aged 55 to 70 with acute or convalescent COVID-19.

The rearrangement uses TRBV5-6 and TRBJ1-2, with 9 bases matching TRBD1. With 5 bases clipped from V and 6 bases from J, the junction kept 8 bases outside the gene matches. The germline CDR1 and CDR2 sequences are SGHDT and YYEEEE. CDR3 length equals 14 residues. The CDR3 is CASRMPGTGNGYTF. CDR3 DNA sequence: TGTGCCAGCAGAATGCCCGGGACAGGGAATGGCTACACCTTC. The full variable domain, with the rest looked up from reference TRBV5-6 and TRBJ1-2, is DAGVTQSPTHLIKTRGQQVTLRCSPKSGHDTVSWYQQALGQGPQFIFQYYEEEERQRGNFPDRFSGHQFPNYSSELNVNALLLGDSALYLCASRMPGTGNGYTFGSGTRLTVV.

This clone was recorded a few times. The gene calls are TRBV9 and TRBJ1-1; unclear D gene. Trimming took off 0 bases at V and 2 bases at J, with 11 bases between the two ends. Looked up from germline, CDR1 is SGDLS and CDR2 is YYNGEE. There are 15 residues in the CDR3. CDR3 DNA sequence: TGTGCCAGCAGCGTAGCGGGAGGGTACAACACTGAAGCTTTCTTT. It codes for CASSVAGGYNTEAFF.

This chain connects TRBV7-3 to TRBJ1-1; D not certain. CDR3 length: 15 residues. Germline CDR1 and CDR2: SGHTA and FQGTGA. V was clipped by 2 bases and J by 5 bases, with 15 bases between them. The CDR3 sequence is CASSLGRFPWTEAFF. The CDR3 DNA sequence: TGTGCCAGCAGCTTAGGCAGGTTCCCGTGGACTGAAGCTTTCTTT.

The chain couples TRBV10-3 to TRBJ1-5; no definite D call. CDR3 length equals 14 residues. Germline assignment: CDR1 ENHRY and CDR2 SYGVKD. V was pared by 3 bases and J by 5 bases, with 11 bases between. The CDR3 DNA is TGTGCCATCAGTGAAGTGGAGGAGTATCAGCCCCAGCATTTT. This translates into CAISEVEEYQPQHF.

This sequence joins TRBV6-5 and TRBJ2-3, with a tentative D call TRBD1 (5 bases). The CDR3 sequence is 15 residues long. The germline V gene encodes CDR1 MNHEY and CDR2 SVGAGI. The V gene lost 6 bases and the J gene lost 6 bases, with 19 bases spanning the gap. CDR3 amino acids: CASRKPNTGADTQYF. For the CDR3, the DNA is TGTGCCAGCAGGAAGCCTAATACAGGTGCCGATACGCAGTATTTT.

This sequence joins TRBV6-4 and TRBJ1-2, with unresolved D. Trimming removed 3 bases at V and 2 bases at J, with 19 bases between. The CDR3 sequence is 17 residues long. Germline loops: CDR1 MRHNA, CDR2 SNTAGT. CDR3 nucleotides: TGTGCCAGCAGTGAAGATTGGGCCGCTGGGAGGAACTATGGCTACACCTTC. Its translation: CASSEDWAAGRNYGYTF.

The V gene is TRBV2, the J gene TRBJ1-1; weak D call: TRBD1 (6 bases). There are 17 residues in the CDR3. Trimming left V 0 bases short and J 0 bases short, with 14 bases between. Germline V gene sequence: CDR1 SNHLY, CDR2 FYNNEI. As DNA, the CDR3 is TGTGCCAGCAGTGAAGCGCTCACCAGGGGCCTGAACACTGAAGCTTTCTTT. Residues: CASSEALTRGLNTEAFF.

The count of this clone is one. The chain couples TRBV6-5 to TRBJ1-3; perhaps TRBD1 as D (5 bases). In germline, CDR1 is MNHEY, CDR2 SVGAGI. The CDR3 is made up of 13 amino acids. V lost 7 bases and J lost 2, with 9 bases in between. The CDR3 bases are TGTGCCAGCACGCCAGGGCCTGGAAACACCATATATTTT. It encodes CASTPGPGNTIYF.

This chain links TRBV25-1 with TRBJ1-4, with 7 bases matching TRBD1. With V trimmed by 0 bases and J by 8 bases, 9 bases remained unmatched. Germline CDR1 reads MGHDK; CDR2 reads SYGVNS. This CDR3 contains 16 residues. The CDR3 protein is CASSEYTGALGEKLFF. Here the CDR3 DNA reads TGTGCCAGCAGTGAATATACAGGGGCTCTAGGGGAAAAACTGTTTTTT. Full variable domain (outside the CDR3, taken from reference TRBV25-1 and TRBJ1-4): EADIYQTPRYLVIGTGKKITLECSQTMGHDKMYWYQQDPGMELHLIHYSYGVNSTEKGDLSSESTVSRIRTEHFPLTLESARPSHTSQYLCASSEYTGALGEKLFFGSGTQLSVL.

The rearrangement joins TRBV6-5 to TRBJ2-1; 13 positions agree with TRBD2. Losses at the gene ends were 0 bases for V and 8 bases for J; bases not matched to a gene: 4. The CDR3 sequence is 16 residues long. In germline, CDR1 is MNHEY, CDR2 SVGAGI. CDR3 region: CASSYSGLAGVYEQFF. The CDR3 DNA sequence: TGTGCCAGCAGTTACTCCGGACTAGCGGGAGTCTATGAGCAGTTCTTC.

This rearrangement joins TRBV18 to TRBJ1-4; TRBD1 is a possible D gene (6 bases). From germline, CDR1 is KGHSH and CDR2 LQKENI. Trimming took off 4 bases at V and 7 bases at J, with 16 bases between the two ends. This CDR3 is 15 amino acids long. CDR3 bases: TGTGCCAGCTCACAACAGGGCGGCTCGGCTGAAAAACTGTTTTTT. Protein product: CASSQQGGSAEKLFF.

This clone turned up a few times. This chain uses TRBV6-5 with TRBJ1-2; 9 bases are shared with TRBD1. This CDR3 region has 13 residues. Germline CDR1 is MNHEY and CDR2 is SVGAGI. V lost 6 bases, J lost 8 bases, and 7 bases stayed unmatched. CDR3 coding DNA: TGTGCCAGCAGGGTACAGGGGGCGGGAGGCTACACCTTC. It specifies CASRVQGAGGYTF.

This chain connects TRBV10-2 to TRBJ1-1; 7 bases fit TRBD1. The J segment lost 6 bases and the V segment lost 8 bases, leaving 12 bases of the junction unmatched. This CDR3 region has 14 residues. From germline, CDR1 is WSHSY and CDR2 SAAADI. Here the CDR3 reads CASLTSGGFAEAFF. The DNA for the CDR3 is TGCGCCAGCCTCACGTCAGGGGGATTCGCTGAAGCTTTCTTT.

This chain uses TRBV20-1 with TRBJ2-3; 8 nucleotides line up with TRBD2. The germline V gene has CDR1 DFQATT and CDR2 SNEGSKA (reference sequence). The ends lost 3 bases at V and 9 bases at J; junction bases unmatched: 5. The CDR3 has 12 amino acids. As DNA, the CDR3 is TGCAGTGCTAGTACGGGGGGGCAGACGCAGTATTTT. Amino acid sequence: CSASTGGQTQYF.

The CDR3 here is CASSDGRGERYTF. The CDR3 nucleotides are TGTGCCAGCAGCGACGGGAGGGGAGAACGCTACACCTTC. This chain connects TRBV9 to TRBJ1-2, with D possibly TRBD1 on 5 matching bases. Trimming pared 3 bases from V and 9 bases from J, leaving 15 bases between. CDR1 SGDLS and CDR2 YYNGEE come from the germline V gene. The CDR3 contains 13 residues.

A single count supports this clone. J is TRBJ1-1 and V is TRBV7-3; no reliable D call. CDR3 size: 14 residues. Trimming shortened V by 4 bases and J by 8 bases, and 17 bases separated the two germline ends. Germline CDR1 reads SGHTA; CDR2 reads FQGTGA. The CDR3: CASSYRPREPEAFF. DNA of the CDR3: TGTGCCAGCAGCTACCGTCCGAGGGAACCAGAAGCTTTCTTT. Based on the CDR3 plus reference TRBV7-3 and TRBJ1-1, the full variable domain is GAGVSQTPSNKVTEKGKYVELRCDPISGHTALYWYRQSLGQGPEFLIYFQGTGAADDSGLPNDRFFAVRPEGSVSTLKIQRTERGDSAVYLCASSYRPREPEAFFGQGTRLTVV.

The chain links TRBV7-2 to TRBJ1-5; D is perhaps TRBD1 (5 bases). The CDR3 is made up of 13 amino acids. V was shortened by 6 bases and J by 2 bases, with 8 bases between the two germline ends. Germline V gene sequence: CDR1 SGHTA, CDR2 FQGNSA. The CDR3 DNA is TGTGCCAGCAGTATAGGGGGCAATCAGCCCCAGCATTTT. Amino acids: CASSIGGNQPQHF.

The V and J genes are TRBV3-1 (or the pseudogene TRBV3-2) and TRBJ1-2; D may be TRBD1 (5 bases). The V end was cut by 4 bases, the J end by 6 bases, with 18 bases between. The CDR3 spans 15 residues. Germline lookup yields CDR1 LGHDT and CDR2 YNNKEL (reference sequence). The CDR3 spells CASSPLSGGINGYTF. DNA for the CDR3: TGTGCCAGCAGCCCCCTTTCGGGGGGAATCAATGGCTACACCTTC.

The J gene is TRBJ2-3, the V gene TRBV5-1; 10 nucleotides match TRBD2. The CDR3 totals 17 residues. Germline V gene lookup returns CDR1 SGHRS and CDR2 YFSETQ. The J segment lost 6 bases and the V segment lost 0 bases, leaving 10 bases of the junction unmatched. CDR3 loop: CASSLGPTSGAKDTQYF. Here the CDR3 DNA reads TGCGCCAGCAGCTTGGGCCCCACTAGCGGGGCAAAGGATACGCAGTATTTT.

The chain carries TRBV7-3 and TRBJ2-5; 8 bases align to TRBD2. With V trimmed by 5 bases and J by 2 bases, 4 bases remained unmatched. Looked up from germline, CDR1 is SGHTA and CDR2 is FQGTGA. This CDR3 region has 14 residues. DNA for the CDR3: TGTGCCAGCAGCCTCAGCGGGGGACAAGAGACCCAGTACTTC. It yields the protein CASSLSGGQETQYF.

The V and J genes are TRBV19 and TRBJ1-1; 8 bases are shared with TRBD1. This CDR3 spans 15 amino acids. V trimming: 11 bases; J trimming: 0 bases; junction bases outside the gene matches: 11. Germline V gives CDR1 LNHDA, CDR2 SQIVND (reference sequence). The CDR3 here is CAVKAGQEMNTEAFF. In DNA form, the CDR3 reads TGTGCCGTCAAGGCGGGACAGGAAATGAACACTGAAGCTTTCTTT. Using reference TRBV19 and TRBJ1-1 for the parts outside the CDR3, the full variable domain is DGGITQSPKYLFRKEGQNVTLSCEQNLNHDAMYWYRQDPGQGLRLIYYSQIVNDFQKGDIAEGYSVSREKKESFPLTVTSAQKNPTAFYLCAVKAGQEMNTEAFFGQGTRLTVV.

In this sample, this clone turned up a few times. CDR3 nucleotide sequence: TGTGCCAGCAGCCCCTGGACAGCATTTAACACTGAAGCTTTCTTT. Residues: CASSPWTAFNTEAFF. The V call is TRBV7-8, the J call TRBJ1-1, with a tentative D call TRBD1 (6 bases). Per the germline V gene, CDR1 is SGHVS and CDR2 is FQNEAQ. This CDR3 has 15 residues. V was shortened by 5 bases and J by 2 bases, with 15 bases between the two germline ends.

This clone was observed a single time. This chain uses TRBV21-1 with TRBJ1-2; the table names TRBD1, a call not compared with the DNA. TRBV21-1 is shown as a pseudogene. The CDR3 loop spans 22 amino acids. CDR3 protein: CASSKESNKRRGRKRDGTGYTF. For the CDR3, the DNA is TGTGCCAGCAGCAAAGAGTCCAATAAAAGGAGGGGGCGAAAACGAGACGGTACTGGCTACACCTTC.